The 29 T cell receptor beta chains given below trace back to one sample, sequenced in a study of beta chain features in type 1 diabetes. The antigens of these receptors remain unknown. The investigators reverse transcribed all of the isolated RNA, so they sequenced expressed TCRB transcripts. TCRdb's table, derived via immunoSEQ multiplex PCR, lists solely in-frame clones and lacks some. The sample shows hundreds of thousands of clones, roughly 13% of them seen only once. Broader study findings: Within each of all four CD4+ subsets, Type 1 diabetes patients had TCRB CDR3s that were moderately but significantly shorter.

The specimen was naive CD4+ T cells from blood. The receptors stem from a young man with type 1 diabetes.

This clone was found a few times. The chain links TRBV19 to TRBJ1-1; D is unresolved. CDR3 length: 11 amino acids. Trimming took off 7 bases at V and 1 base at J, with 4 bases between the two ends. CDR1 and CDR2 from the germline V gene are LNHDA and SQIVND (reference sequence). Written as DNA, the CDR3 is TGTGCCAGTATCGAGAACACTGAAGCTTTCTTT. It translates to CASIENTEAFF.

The V call is TRBV4-1, the J call TRBJ1-1, with D unresolved. Per germline, CDR1 MGHRA and CDR2 YSYEKL. V lost 8 bases, J lost 5 bases, and 12 bases lay in between. The CDR3 is 12 residues long. The CDR3 coding sequence is TGCGCCAGCGGGGTAGGGAGGACTGAAGCTTTCTTT. Protein sequence: CASGVGRTEAFF.

The CDR3 nucleotides are TGTGCCAGCAGCACGGGACAGGGGTTTGGCTACACCTTC. Translation: CASSTGQGFGYTF. The V and J genes are TRBV28 and TRBJ1-2, with 10 bases lining up with TRBD1. Trimming cost V 6 bases and J 7 bases; bases outside gene matches: 5. The CDR3 length is 13 residues. The V gene's germline CDR1 is MDHEN and CDR2 SYDVKM.

This clone showed up just a few times. The V gene is TRBV29-1, the J gene TRBJ2-7, with D perhaps matching TRBD1 or TRBD2 (6 bases each). This CDR3 is built from 12 residues. Trimming left V 6 bases short and J 6 bases short, with 15 bases between. The germline gives CDR1 SQVTM, CDR2 ANQGSEA. The DNA for the CDR3 is TGCAGCGTAGGAGGGGGTCCTCTCGAGCAGTACTTC. Encoded protein: CSVGGGPLEQYF.

This clone appeared a few times. The chain's CDR3 is CASSPRGDEQFF. As DNA, the CDR3 is TGCGCCAGCAGCCCCAGGGGAGATGAGCAGTTCTTC. The genes are TRBV5-1 and TRBJ2-1; a weak D match, TRBD1 (6 bases). CDR1 and CDR2 (germline): SGHRS, YFSETQ. Trimming stripped 4 bases from V and 8 bases from J, with 10 bases between. There are 12 residues in the CDR3.

This clone was seen a handful of times. The V call is TRBV19, the J call TRBJ1-2; 9 bases are shared with TRBD1. The length of the CDR3 is 13 residues. The V and J ends lost 7 bases and 8 bases, in that order; junction bases with no gene match: 8. CDR1 LNHDA and CDR2 SQIVND come from the germline V gene (reference sequence). CDR3 sequence: CASTMGQGDGYTF. The DNA of the CDR3 is TGTGCCAGTACCATGGGACAGGGCGACGGCTACACCTTC. The whole variable domain, filled in from reference TRBV19 and TRBJ1-2, reads DGGITQSPKYLFRKEGQNVTLSCEQNLNHDAMYWYRQDPGQGLRLIYYSQIVNDFQKGDIAEGYSVSREKKESFPLTVTSAQKNPTAFYLCASTMGQGDGYTFGSGTRLTVV.

This chain connects TRBV2 to TRBJ1-4; 9 bases match TRBD1. Germline-derived CDR1 and CDR2 are SNHLY and FYNNEI. Trimming at V came to 7 bases and at J to 6 bases, leaving 3 bases not matched to a gene. The CDR3 consists of 13 residues. DNA of the CDR3: TGTGCCAGCACTCGGGACAGGGATGAAAAACTGTTTTTT. This codes for CASTRDRDEKLFF.

The chain uses TRBV6-1 and TRBJ2-3, with unresolved D. The CDR3 spans 12 residues. The V gene's germline CDR1 is MNHNS and CDR2 SASEGT. The germline V and J ends were trimmed by 2 bases and 3 bases, with 3 bases remaining between them. In DNA, the CDR3 is TGTGCCAGCAGTGAACATACAGATACGCAGTATTTT. Translation gives CASSEHTDTQYF.

This clone was observed a handful of times. This chain uses TRBV7-2 with TRBJ2-1; 8 bases are a match to TRBD2. The junction had 9 bases not matched to a gene; V was cut back by 5 bases and J by 0 bases. The CDR3 covers 17 residues. CDR1 and CDR2 (germline): SGHTA, FQGNSA. The CDR3 loop is CASSTRAGTSSYNEQFF. CDR3 sequence (DNA): TGTGCCAGCAGCACTCGCGCCGGGACTAGCTCCTACAATGAGCAGTTCTTC. Together with reference TRBV7-2 and TRBJ2-1, the CDR3 gives the full variable domain: GAGVSQSPSNKVTEKGKDVELRCDPISGHTALYWYRQSLGQGLEFLIYFQGNSAPDKSGLPSDRFSAERTGGSVSTLTIQRTQQEDSAVYLCASSTRAGTSSYNEQFFGPGTRLTVL.

This clone was seen a few times. This chain links TRBV5-1 with TRBJ2-7; 8 bases fit TRBD1. Germline values: CDR1 SGHRS, CDR2 YFSETQ. The CDR3 totals 15 residues. Trimming cost V 4 bases and J 1 base; bases outside gene matches: 7. The DNA for the CDR3 is TGCGCCAGCAGCACGACGGGACAGGATTCCTACGAGCAGTACTTC. Translation gives CASSTTGQDSYEQYF.

In its sample, this clone was seen a few times. The gene calls are TRBV18 and TRBJ2-3, with TRBD1 as a possible D gene (6 bases). V dropped 6 bases and J dropped 7 bases, with 11 bases sitting between them. Germline values: CDR1 KGHSH, CDR2 LQKENI. The CDR3 totals 12 residues. CDR3 DNA sequence: TGTGCCAGCTCGCCAGGGGATTATACGCAGTATTTT. Encoded protein: CASSPGDYTQYF.

A few counts support this clone. This chain connects TRBV7-2 to TRBJ1-1; tentatively, D is TRBD1 (6 bases). Germline loops: CDR1 SGHTA, CDR2 FQGNSA. The V end was cut by 6 bases, the J end by 5 bases, with 22 bases between. The CDR3 consists of 16 residues. The CDR3 loop reads CASSQGQGSYPTEAFF. As DNA, the CDR3 is TGTGCCAGCAGTCAGGGTCAGGGGTCGTATCCAACTGAAGCTTTCTTT.

This chain connects TRBV30 to TRBJ1-1; D may be TRBD1 (5 bases). Germline V gives CDR1 GTSNPN, CDR2 SVGIG (reference sequence). The CDR3 consists of 12 residues. Trimming took off 8 bases at V and 2 bases at J, with 12 bases between the two ends. CDR3 protein: CARGAVNTEAFF. In DNA form, the CDR3 reads TGTGCCCGTGGGGCAGTTAACACTGAAGCTTTCTTT.

This clone was counted between two and nine times. The chain links TRBV18 to TRBJ1-5; D ambiguous. Trimming left V 2 bases short and J 8 bases short, with 7 bases between. Germline V CDR1 and CDR2: KGHSH, LQKENI. The CDR3 is made up of 12 amino acids. The CDR3 is CASSPSPEPQHF. CDR3 coding DNA: TGTGCCAGCTCACCATCTCCGGAGCCCCAGCATTTT.

Only a few counts were recorded for this clone. V gene TRBV7-9 combines with J gene TRBJ2-5; no reliable D call. The V end was cut by 1 base, the J end by 5 bases, with 8 bases between. The CDR3 length is 13 residues. CDR1 is SEHNR and CDR2 is FQNEAQ in the germline V gene (reference sequence). CDR3 in DNA: TGTGCCAGCAGCTTAGGGGTGACCGAGACCCAGTACTTC. This gives the protein CASSLGVTETQYF.

V usage is TRBV4-1 and J usage is TRBJ2-4, with 9 bases lining up with TRBD1. V was pared by 0 bases and J by 6 bases, with 6 bases of the junction left unmatched. Germline V gene data show CDR1 as MGHRA and CDR2 as YSYEKL. The CDR3 length is 16 residues. CDR3 sequence reads: CASSQEAQGALNIQYF. In nucleotides, the CDR3 is TGCGCCAGCAGCCAAGAGGCACAGGGGGCTCTAAACATTCAGTACTTC.

The table lists this clone with a few counts. Additional DNA sequences in this sample encode the identical CDR3. The chain joins TRBV7-2 to TRBJ2-7; 11 positions agree with TRBD1. This CDR3 has 14 amino acids. V was pared by 6 bases and J by 2 bases, with 3 bases of the junction left unmatched. Per germline, CDR1 SGHTA and CDR2 FQGNSA. The CDR3 spells CASSRDRGTYEQYF. The CDR3 DNA is TGTGCCAGCAGTAGGGACAGGGGGACCTACGAGCAGTACTTC.

This clone was recorded a few times. This sequence joins TRBV6-5 and TRBJ2-4; weak D call: TRBD2 (5 bases). The ends were cut back, 10 bases at V and 7 bases at J, with 20 bases in the middle. In germline, CDR1 is MNHEY, CDR2 SVGAGI. This CDR3 spans 14 amino acids. The CDR3 DNA reads TGTGCCACCTCCCCTTACGGGGAGCGGAACATTCAGTACTTC. Its translation: CATSPYGERNIQYF.

Written as DNA, the CDR3 is TGTGCCAGCAGCTCCTACACGGGCGTAGCCTACGAGCAGTACTTC. It is translated as CASSSYTGVAYEQYF. V usage is TRBV7-2 and J usage is TRBJ2-7; D unclear. Germline CDR1 is SGHTA and CDR2 is FQGNSA. The V gene lost 4 bases and the J gene lost 2 bases, with 15 bases spanning the gap. CDR3 size: 15 residues.

This clone was seen more than once but under ten times. The genes are TRBV9 and TRBJ2-3; 7 bases map to TRBD2. CDR3 length: 15 residues. Germline CDR1 is SGDLS and CDR2 is YYNGEE. The junction had 9 bases not matched to a gene; V was cut back by 4 bases and J by 4 bases. CDR3 loop: CASSTQAGTADTQYF. The CDR3 DNA follows: TGTGCCAGCAGCACCCAAGCGGGGACCGCAGATACGCAGTATTTT.

The CDR3 nucleotides are TGTGCCAGCAGCCGGGACAGGGTCCGTTACAATGAGCAGTTCTTC. Translation: CASSRDRVRYNEQFF. The J gene is TRBJ2-1, the V gene TRBV6-5; 9 bases map to TRBD1. Germline values: CDR1 MNHEY, CDR2 SVGAGI. V shed 6 bases and J 4 bases; nucleotides not matched to a gene: 7. The CDR3 sequence is 15 residues long.

This clone has just a few counts. This CDR3 is also generated by other DNA sequences in the sample. The rearrangement joins TRBV27 to TRBJ2-3; D is undetermined. Trimming cost V 2 bases and J 1 base, with 4 bases left between them. Germline V lookup: CDR1 MNHEY, CDR2 SMNVEV (reference sequence). The CDR3 has 13 residues. The CDR3 DNA follows: TGTGCCAGCAGTTTACGGGGCACAGATACGCAGTATTTT. Its protein is CASSLRGTDTQYF.

This clone appeared a few times. One end of the junction is discordant with germline, which a read error may explain. This chain connects TRBV5-4 to TRBJ1-3; D may be TRBD1 (6 bases). Looked up from germline, CDR1 is SGHNT and CDR2 is YYREEE (reference sequence). The CDR3 sequence is 16 residues long. Here the CDR3 reads CASSSSTGNTGNTIYF. CDR3 DNA: TGTGCAAGCAGTTCGTCAACAGGGAACACTGGAAACACCATATATTTT.

The chain combines TRBV5-1 with TRBJ2-5; 7 bases are shared with TRBD2. Germline V lookup: CDR1 SGHRS, CDR2 YFSETQ. The J segment lost 1 base and the V segment lost 4 bases, leaving 1 base of the junction unmatched. The CDR3 runs 13 residues. This CDR3 reads CASSRTSQETQYF. DNA for the CDR3: TGCGCCAGCAGCAGGACTAGCCAAGAGACCCAGTACTTC.

Only a few counts were recorded for this clone. This same CDR3 is encoded by further DNA sequences in the sample. This chain links TRBV30 with TRBJ2-2; either TRBD1 or TRBD2 may supply D (5 bases each). CDR1 is GTSNPN, CDR2 SVGIG, per germline (reference sequence). CDR3 length equals 14 residues. Trimming cost V 1 base and J 2 bases, with 8 bases left between them. The DNA of the CDR3 is TGTGCCTGGAGTGGCCGGGGCAACACCGGGGAGCTGTTTTTT. Translating gives CAWSGRGNTGELFF.

The V call is TRBV29-1, the J call TRBJ1-1; possible D gene TRBD1, 5 bases. The CDR3 runs 15 residues. The V gene lost 1 base and the J gene lost 5 bases, with 17 bases spanning the gap. Germline V gives CDR1 SQVTM, CDR2 ANQGSEA. Here the CDR3 DNA reads TGCAGCGTTGAAGTCGTTGGCAGGGTGAGGACTGAAGCTTTCTTT. Its translation: CSVEVVGRVRTEAFF.

The CDR3 bases are TGTGCCAGCAGCTACGGACAGGGTACAACTCAGCCCCAGCATTTT. Protein: CASSYGQGTTQPQHF. J is TRBJ1-5 and V is TRBV7-9, with 8 nucleotides matching TRBD1. Trimming removed 4 bases from V and 6 bases from J; junction bases left unmatched: 8. The germline gives CDR1 SEHNR, CDR2 FQNEAQ (reference sequence). The CDR3 covers 15 residues. The full variable domain, its missing parts supplied by reference TRBV7-9 and TRBJ1-5, is DTGVSQNPRHKITKRGQNVTFRCDPISEHNRLYWYRQTLGQGPEFLTYFQNEAQLEKSRLLSDRFSAERPKGSFSTLEIQRTEQGDSAMYLCASSYGQGTTQPQHFGDGTRLSIL.

This chain uses TRBV4-3 with TRBJ2-7, with 8 bases matching TRBD1. CDR1 and CDR2 from the germline V gene are LGHNA and YSLEER. The CDR3 is 17 amino acids. The J segment lost 2 bases and the V segment lost 3 bases, leaving 12 bases of the junction unmatched. CDR3 DNA sequence: TGCGCCAGCAGCCAGAACCTTCGGCAGGGGGCTCCCTACGAGCAGTACTTC. Its protein product is CASSQNLRQGAPYEQYF.

This sequence joins TRBV7-8 and TRBJ1-6, with 10 bases aligning to TRBD1. CDR1 SGHVS and CDR2 FQNEAQ come from the germline V gene. The CDR3 runs 15 residues. Trimming cost V 4 bases and J 9 bases; bases outside gene matches: 6. As DNA, the CDR3 is TGTGCCAGCAGCTCGGGACAGGGGAACACTTCACCCCTCCACTTT. Translation gives CASSSGQGNTSPLHF.